This T cell receptor (beta chain) comes out of a study of neurological immune-mediated disorders. Stated time point: longitudinal time-point 2. This clonotype was observed at least ten times. Its antigen remains unknown. General study results and limits: For the multiple sclerosis repertoire cluster, no association with any clinical or MRI feature was found. One related-CDR3 cluster, which may be a signature, held the repertoires of 18 of 34 multiple sclerosis patients after phylogenetic grouping.

TCRdb called the 5' RACE reads again in MiXCR, with one record for every CDR3 protein. The table shows about 80,000 distinct CDR3 sequences, with 5.8% occurring only once. V shed 6 bases, J shed 5 bases, and the junction held 3 bases outside the gene matches. Germline V lookup: CDR1 MGHRA, CDR2 YSYEKL. The CDR3 has 12 residues. This chain joins TRBV4-1 and TRBJ1-2; 7 nucleotides match TRBD1. Specimen: PBMCs. This TCR was sampled from a woman in her sixties or seventies with multiple sclerosis. The CDR3 is CASSRDSYGYTF. The CDR3 bases are TGCGCCAGCAGTCGGGACAGTTATGGCTACACCTTC.